The clone carrying this TCR beta chain was seen a handful of times. This entry is derived from a study of regulatory T cells in long-lasting Graves disease. Time point specified: persistent/refractory GD, antithyroid drugs over 5 years with positive TRAb. Following extraction of RNA from PBMCs, that RNA was used to make the TCR library. A roughly 10-milliliter sample of peripheral blood was drawn into EDTA tubes. Arm-PCR of CDR3 regions and iRepertoire HTBI primers were used to build TCR beta libraries. TCRdb itself ran the multiplex PCR reads through MiXCR, one entry per CDR3 protein. The sample contains 650,000 to 700,000 distinct CDR3 sequences, around 30% of which appear only once. Germline CDR1 reads SGHAT; CDR2 reads FQNNGV. This CDR3 has 14 amino acids. Trimming removed 5 bases at V and 4 bases at J, with 11 bases between.

V and J are TRBV11-2 and TRBJ2-2, with D hard to call. The sequencing used peripheral blood mononuclear cells (PBMCs), collected when the disease was refractory, from a patient treated with antithyroid drugs. The source is a female donor with Graves disease. The CDR3 sequence: CASSPKRFTGELFF. CDR3 bases: TGTGCCAGCAGCCCGAAGCGATTCACCGGGGAGCTGTTTTTT.